This TCR beta chain stems from a study of T cell changes during pregnancy in multiple sclerosis. Germline values: CDR1 GTSNPN, CDR2 SVGIG (reference sequence). Trimming took 5 bases from V and 4 from J; bases not matched to a gene: 8. This CDR3 comprises 14 residues. Using immunoSEQ multiplex PCR, the repertoire was profiled, and TCRdb retains in-frame clones only, with some absent. In the table there are 70,000 to 100,000 clones, approximately 94% of which are singletons. The receptor's source is a female donor with multiple sclerosis, enrolled in a pregnancy study. The specimen was peripheral blood, collected in the third trimester of pregnancy. This chain connects TRBV30 to TRBJ1-2; 9 positions agree with TRBD1. The CDR3 bases are TGTGCCTGGGGACAGGGGACCTACTCCTATGGCTACACCTTC. This gives the protein CAWGQGTYSYGYTF.